A single sample is the source of the 12 T cell receptor beta chains below, sequenced in a study of a mutant IDH1 vaccine in newly diagnosed glioma. No cognate antigen is known for these TCRs. Time point defined: week 47, end of study. Doses of 300 ug of mutant IDH1 20-mer peptide were given with topical imiquimod. Produced via immunoSEQ multiplex PCR; TCRdb's table is partial and in-frame only. Of tens of thousands of clones in the sample, around four fifths are singletons; the top ten hold over 2.5%. The sample here was PBMCs, taken from a glioma patient whose treatment included an IDH1 peptide vaccine. The receptors were sampled from a woman in her fifties or sixties with glioma.

The chain is built from TRBV7-2 and TRBJ2-7; possibly TRBD1 for D (5 bases). The ends were cut back, 5 bases at V and 2 bases at J, with 13 bases in the middle. Germline CDR1 reads SGHTA; CDR2 reads FQGNSA. The CDR3 length is 14 residues. The CDR3, as DNA: TGTGCCAGCAGCCCAGGCAGGGCCCCCTACGAGCAGTACTTC. Translated, it gives CASSPGRAPYEQYF.

This clone was observed a handful of times. The chain's CDR3 is CASSVEGAGTEAFF. In DNA form, the CDR3 reads TGTGCCAGCAGCGTAGAGGGGGCTGGGACTGAAGCTTTCTTT. V gene TRBV9 combines with J gene TRBJ1-1; 7 nucleotides agree with TRBD1. Germline loops: CDR1 SGDLS, CDR2 YYNGEE. Germline trimming cut 0 bases from V and 5 bases from J; bases unmatched to any gene: 4. The CDR3 contains 14 residues.

The V call is TRBV28, the J call TRBJ1-1, with no clear D. Looked up from germline, CDR1 is MDHEN and CDR2 is SYDVKM. V was trimmed by 5 bases and J by 8 bases, leaving 9 bases between them. The CDR3 is made up of 11 amino acids. CDR3 loop: CASSPLTEAFF. DNA for the CDR3: TGTGCCAGCAGTCCCCTTACGGAAGCTTTCTTT.

This clone was observed once. The CDR3 nucleotides read TGCAGCCCTAGGAGGGTCGGCACAGATACGCAGTATTTT. Translating gives CSPRRVGTDTQYF. The rearrangement joins TRBV29-1 to TRBJ2-3; maybe TRBD2 (6 bases). This CDR3 is built from 13 residues. Trimming removed 8 bases at V and 1 base at J, with 13 bases between. Germline loops: CDR1 SQVTM, CDR2 ANQGSEA.

This chain links TRBV4-2 with TRBJ1-6, with 7 bases fitting TRBD1. Germline CDR1 reads LGHNA; CDR2 reads YNFKEQ. Unmatched junction bases numbered 5, after V lost 5 bases and J lost 7 bases. The CDR3 loop spans 14 amino acids. CDR3 sequence reads: CASSFQGVNSPLHF. Here the CDR3 DNA reads TGTGCCAGCAGCTTTCAGGGGGTGAATTCACCCCTCCACTTT.

J is TRBJ1-3 and V is TRBV29-1; D might be TRBD1 (5 bases). Trimming removed 3 bases from V and 4 bases from J, with 13 bases in between. The CDR3 runs to 14 residues. Per germline, CDR1 SQVTM and CDR2 ANQGSEA. The chain's CDR3 is CSVDGEGPGNTIYF. The CDR3 bases are TGCAGCGTTGATGGGGAGGGGCCGGGAAACACCATATATTTT.

The J gene is TRBJ1-2, the V gene TRBV14; 8 bases agree with TRBD1. This CDR3 comprises 13 residues. Looked up from germline, CDR1 is SGHDN and CDR2 is FVKESK. Germline trimming cut 4 bases from V and 4 bases from J; bases unmatched to any gene: 2. The CDR3 reads CASSRDRSYGYTF. The CDR3 region has the DNA TGTGCCAGCAGCCGGGACAGGAGCTATGGCTACACCTTC.

The chain employs TRBV5-6 and TRBJ1-5, with D maybe TRBD1 (5 bases). The CDR3 is 17 residues long. Germline CDR1 and CDR2: SGHDT and YYEEEE. V lost 4 bases and J lost 1, with 18 bases in between. The CDR3 DNA sequence: TGTGCCAGCAGCGAATGGACTGGGGGAAAGAGCAATCAGCCCCAGCATTTT. Encoded protein: CASSEWTGGKSNQPQHF. The full variable domain, completed using reference TRBV5-6 and TRBJ1-5, is DAGVTQSPTHLIKTRGQQVTLRCSPKSGHDTVSWYQQALGQGPQFIFQYYEEEERQRGNFPDRFSGHQFPNYSSELNVNALLLGDSALYLCASSEWTGGKSNQPQHFGDGTRLSIL.

V gene TRBV19 combines with J gene TRBJ1-2, with D tentatively TRBD1 (6 bases). The CDR3 runs to 16 residues. Germline CDR1 and CDR2: LNHDA and SQIVND (reference sequence). Trimming removed 6 bases from V and 6 bases from J, with 23 bases in between. The CDR3, as DNA: TGTGCCAGTAGCCACTCGGGGGGGGCGACGAGGGATGGCTACACCTTC. Its translation is CASSHSGGATRDGYTF.

The chain carries TRBV5-1 and TRBJ2-2, with D perhaps TRBD1 (5 bases). V was pared by 0 bases and J by 1 base, with 10 bases between. The V gene's germline CDR1 is SGHRS and CDR2 YFSETQ. There are 16 residues in the CDR3. The CDR3 loop reads CASSLGGRVNTGELFF. In DNA form, the CDR3 reads TGCGCCAGCAGCTTGGGTGGCAGGGTGAACACCGGGGAGCTGTTTTTT.

This sequence joins TRBV7-3 and TRBJ2-7, with TRBD1 as a possible D gene (6 bases). The V gene's germline CDR1 is SGHTA and CDR2 FQGTGA. This CDR3 is built from 14 residues. The V end was cut by 2 bases, the J end by 4 bases, with 12 bases between. CDR3 protein: CASSLGGSGYEQYF. The DNA of the CDR3 is TGTGCCAGCAGCTTAGGGGGCAGCGGATACGAGCAGTACTTC.

This clone has just a few counts. The chain employs TRBV7-9 and TRBJ1-3; D not certain. The CDR3 runs 16 residues. Between the trimmed V and J ends, which lost 4 bases and 0 bases, there was a span of 13 bases. Germline-derived CDR1 and CDR2 are SEHNR and FQNEAQ (reference sequence). For the CDR3, the DNA is TGTGCCAGCAGCTCCTTTCGTGAGAGCTCTGGAAACACCATATATTTT. Translating it yields CASSSFRESSGNTIYF.